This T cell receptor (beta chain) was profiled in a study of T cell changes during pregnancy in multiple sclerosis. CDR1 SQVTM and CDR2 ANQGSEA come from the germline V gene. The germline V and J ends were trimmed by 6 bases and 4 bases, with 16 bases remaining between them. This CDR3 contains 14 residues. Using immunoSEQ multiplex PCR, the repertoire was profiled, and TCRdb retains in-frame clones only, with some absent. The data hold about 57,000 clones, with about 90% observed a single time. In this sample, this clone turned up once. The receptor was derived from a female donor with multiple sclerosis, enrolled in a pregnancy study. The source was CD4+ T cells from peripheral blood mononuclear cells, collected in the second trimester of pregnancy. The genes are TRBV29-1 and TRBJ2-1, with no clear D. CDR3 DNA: TGCAGCGTCCTCGGTCTTGCGGCTTACAATGAGCAGTTCTTC. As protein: CSVLGLAAYNEQFF.